The clone carrying this T cell receptor (beta chain) was recorded only once. Its target is unknown. This entry belongs to a study of T cells in localized non-small cell lung cancer. The study, taken as a whole, reports: Higher adjacent-lung clonality was associated with shorter survival. The appearance of a median roughly 58 of the top 100 tumor clones was seen in adjacent lung. The study found T cell clonality highest in uninvolved adjacent lung, above tumor. Owing to sequencing of a solitary tumor region, heterogeneity cannot be discounted.

Sequencing was performed with immunoSEQ multiplex PCR; in TCRdb, only in-frame clones are kept and a portion is missing. Among 2,700 or so clones listed, 28% were seen once. The CDR3 extends over 16 amino acids. Germline CDR1 reads MGHDK; CDR2 reads SYGVNS. J gave up 8 bases and V 3 bases, and 15 bases lay outside the gene matches. The chain recombines TRBV25-1 with TRBJ1-2; TRBD1 matches 7 bases. This sequence was found in a female donor over 55 with stage I lung adenocarcinoma. Sequenced material: lung tumor tissue, taken before any cancer treatment. The DNA for the CDR3 is TGTGCCAGCAGTGAGCCCCTCACCGACAGGGTTGGAGGCTACACCTTC. It specifies CASSEPLTDRVGGYTF.